The present T cell receptor beta chain was sequenced within a study of CD8+CD57+ T cells in acquired aplastic anemia. The overall study: Across the sorted CD4+ and CD8+ cells, DNA amounts averaged approximately 3.1 ug.

Profiles of TCR beta VDJ and CDR3 were generated from a genomic DNA template. TCRdb reprocessed the reads via MiXCR and lists one record per CDR3 protein. The sample consists of some 160,000 distinct CDR3 sequences, about 50% of them appearing once. Study-level findings and limits: Between patients and controls, CD8+ Simpson's diversity did not vary significantly. Around 27 sequences, all CD8+ CDR3, were shared between patients and controls.

There are many counts of this clonotype. Its antigen is still unknown. The authors sequenced patients whose flow cytometry had shown CD8+CD57+ cell expansion. All patients were therapy-naive when blood was sampled. The CDR3 spans 16 residues. The V segment lost 1 base and the J segment 0 bases; nucleotides outside the gene matches: 3. What was sequenced was sorted CD4+, CD8+, or CD8+CD57+ T cells (not recorded which) from PBMCs. This receptor was obtained from a human donor with aplastic anemia. The chain carries TRBV12-3 or TRBV12-4 and TRBJ1-2, with TRBD1 matching 9 bases. CDR3 protein: CASSLGGTGSNYGYTF. DNA of the CDR3: TGTGCCAGCAGTTTAGGGGGGACAGGGTCTAACTATGGCTACACCTTC.